A selection of T cell receptor beta chains follows, all from one sample in a study of technical replicates of blood from a few donors. Produced via immunoSEQ multiplex PCR; TCRdb's table is partial and in-frame only. Among tens of thousands of clones listed, roughly 95% were seen once. Sequenced: T cells isolated from PBMCs. The receptors stem from a human donor in good health. Each CDR3 is given with its conserved first and last residue. A D gene is named only where the DNA matches it firmly. Not all rows give a size; the values are once, few, many and, for expanded clones, a class.

V	J	D	size	length	DNA	CDR3
TRBV10-3	TRBJ1-1	NA	NA	16	TGTGCCATCAGTGAGTCCGAGACAGGTATGAACACTGAAGCTTTCTTT	CAISESETGMNTEAFF
TRBV2	TRBJ2-7	NA	NA	14	TGTGCCAGCAGGTCTTGGGGGCAGATCTACGAGCAGTACTTC	CASRSWGQIYEQYF
TRBV4-1	TRBJ1-1	NA	once	13	TGCGCCAGCAGGAAAGCTGGTGACACTGAAGCTTTCTTT	CASRKAGDTEAFF
TRBV19	TRBJ2-7	TRBD2	NA	14	TGTGCCAGTAGTCCCGGGGGGATCTACTACGAGCAGTACTTC	CASSPGGIYYEQYF
TRBV10-3	TRBJ2-7	TRBD2	once	17	TGTGCCATCAGTGGACGGGGGGGAGGCGGGGACTCCTACGAGCAGTACTTC	CAISGRGGGGDSYEQYF
TRBV19	TRBJ1-2	NA	once	13	TGTGCCAGTAGCGTCCAGGGCTCCTATGGCTACACCTTC	CASSVQGSYGYTF
TRBV6-1	TRBJ1-2	TRBD1	NA	14	TGTGCCAGTCTGAAGGGACAGCAAGTCTATGGCTACACCTTC	CASLKGQQVYGYTF
TRBV12-1	TRBJ2-7	NA	NA	15	TGTGCCAGCAGCCGCCACCCCAGAAACAACTACGAGCAGTACTTC	CASSRHPRNNYEQYF
TRBV9	TRBJ1-4	NA	once	17	TGTGCCAGCAGCGTAGCATGGGGAGGGCTACTTAATGAAAAACTGTTTTTT	CASSVAWGGLLNEKLFF
TRBV6-5	TRBJ2-7	TRBD2	NA	13	TGTGCCAGCAGTGAACTAGCGACCTACGAGCAGTACTTC	CASSELATYEQYF
TRBV28	TRBJ2-7	NA	NA	15	TGTGCCAGCAGTTTAACCCAGGGTTTTAACTACGAGCAGTACTTC	CASSLTQGFNYEQYF
TRBV5-1	TRBJ1-1	TRBD1	NA	15	TGCGCCAGCAGCTCATGGACAGGAGGGGACACTGAAGCTTTCTTT	CASSSWTGGDTEAFF
TRBV11-3	TRBJ1-1	NA	few	14	TGTGCCAGCAGCTTAACAAGTTTGAACACTGAAGCTTTCTTT	CASSLTSLNTEAFF
TRBV28	TRBJ2-7	NA	once	14	TGTGCCAGCAGTTTCGGACAGAGACCCTACGAGCAGTACTTC	CASSFGQRPYEQYF
TRBV7-6	TRBJ2-6	NA	NA	15	TGTGCCAGCAGCAACGGAGTCTCTGGGGCCAACGTCCTGACTTTC	CASSNGVSGANVLTF
TRBV5-1	TRBJ2-1	TRBD2	NA	14	TGCGCCAGCAGCTTACTAGCGGTGTACAATGAGCAGTTCTTC	CASSLLAVYNEQFF
TRBV29-1	TRBJ1-1	NA	NA	15	TGCAGCGTTGAGGTCAGGGGCCTGGAACGGACTGAAGCTTTCTTT	CSVEVRGLERTEAFF
TRBV13	TRBJ2-7	NA	NA	13	TGTGCCAGCAGCAAGAGGGCCGGCTACGAGCAGTACTTC	CASSKRAGYEQYF
TRBV5-1	TRBJ2-6	TRBD1	once	17	TGCGCCAGCAGCTCGGGACAGGGGGCCGCAGGGGCCAACGTCCTGACTTTC	CASSSGQGAAGANVLTF
TRBV9	TRBJ2-1	TRBD2	NA	17	TGTGCCAGCAGCGTCGGACTAGCGGGTTCTACCTACAATGAGCAGTTCTTC	CASSVGLAGSTYNEQFF
TRBV7-3	TRBJ1-4	NA	NA	13	TGTGCCAGCGCAGGATCAACTAATGAAAAACTGTTTTTT	CASAGSTNEKLFF
TRBV11-2	TRBJ2-4	TRBD1	NA	16	TGTGCCAGCAGCGATCGGACAGGGCTCGCCAAAAACATTCAGTACTTC	CASSDRTGLAKNIQYF
TRBV19	TRBJ1-1	NA	NA	16	TGTGCCAGTAATTATGGGCCAGGGGAAGACAACACTGAAGCTTTCTTT	CASNYGPGEDNTEAFF
TRBV30	TRBJ2-7	TRBD2	NA	12	TGTGCCGGAAGCGGGGGGGCCCACGAGCAGTACTTC	CAGSGGAHEQYF
TRBV19	TRBJ1-1	NA	NA	13	TGTGCCAGTAGCCTCCAGGGAAGCACTGAAGCTTTCTTT	CASSLQGSTEAFF
TRBV2	TRBJ2-7	NA	NA	15	TGTGCCAGCAGTGATCCGGGAGAAGGGCTCTACGAGCAGTACTTC	CASSDPGEGLYEQYF
TRBV5-8	TRBJ1-4	NA	NA	14	TGTGCCAGCATCCCCGATCTCAGGCGCACTTTTCCTATTTTT	CASIPDLRRTFPIF
TRBV19	TRBJ1-2	TRBD1	NA	15	TGTGCCACCCACACTGGACAGGGTGGGGTGTATGGCTACACCTTC	CATHTGQGGVYGYTF
TRBV5-1	TRBJ1-4	NA	NA	17	TGCGCCAGCAGCTTGGCAGGGGCCGCAACTGGTAATGAAAAACTGTTTTTT	CASSLAGAATGNEKLFF
TRBV11-3	TRBJ2-5	TRBD1	NA	14	TGTGCCAGCAGCTTAGGAGGGGGCCACGAGACCCAGTACTTC	CASSLGGGHETQYF
TRBV7-2	TRBJ2-7	NA	once	14	TGTGCCAGCACCCAGGGGTGGGGACGCTACGAGCAGTACTTC	CASTQGWGRYEQYF
TRBV29-1	TRBJ1-5	NA	NA	13	TGCAGCGTTGGGGGCGGCGGCAATCAGCCCCAGCATTTT	CSVGGGGNQPQHF
TRBV5-8	TRBJ2-7	TRBD1	NA	14	TGTGCCAGCAGCTTTGGGACAGGGATCTACGAGCAGTACTTC	CASSFGTGIYEQYF
TRBV27	TRBJ2-3	TRBD2	NA	15	TGTGCCAGCAGGCGGAGGGCGGGAGGTACAGATACGCAGTATTTT	CASRRRAGGTDTQYF
TRBV7-3	TRBJ1-1	NA	NA	14	TGTGCCAGCAGCTTAAAACCCACGGGGACTGAAGCTTTCTTT	CASSLKPTGTEAFF
TRBV5-1	TRBJ2-2	TRBD2	NA	17	TGCGCCAGCTTTCGAATCCCCGGGACTAGAAACACCGGGGAGCTGTTTTTT	CASFRIPGTRNTGELFF
TRBV30	TRBJ2-1	TRBD2	NA	15	TGTGCCTGGAGTGACGGACTAGCGGGTTCTAATGAGCAGTTCTTC	CAWSDGLAGSNEQFF
TRBV19	TRBJ1-1	NA	NA	14	TGTGCCAGTAGTATTGGGGGGGTGAACACTGAAGCTTTCTTT	CASSIGGVNTEAFF
TRBV6-5	TRBJ2-7	TRBD2	NA	16	TGTGCCAGCAGTTACAAGGCGCGGGAGTACGCCTACGAGCAGTACTTC	CASSYKAREYAYEQYF
TRBV11-2	TRBJ2-7	TRBD1	once	13	TGTGCCAGCAGCCAGGGGACAGCCTACGAGCAGTACTTC	CASSQGTAYEQYF
TRBV7-9	TRBJ2-2	TRBD2	NA	17	TGTGCCAGCAGCGCCGGACTAGCGGGAGCGAACACCGGGGAGCTGTTTTTT	CASSAGLAGANTGELFF